These 25 T cell receptor beta chains came from one sample sequenced in a study of T cells in Graves' hyperthyroidism and ophthalmopathy. Template material for amplifying TCR beta CDR3 regions consisted of RNA transcripts. First-round RT-PCR of the TCR CDR3 relied on the HTBI primer set. TCRdb reprocessed the multiplex PCR reads with MiXCR, giving one entry per CDR3 protein. In the table there are 600,000 to 850,000 distinct CDR3 sequences, about 19% of which are singletons. Material for sequencing was blood. These receptors all come from a woman aged 45-65 years with Graves' hyperthyroidism that later progressed to Graves' ophthalmopathy.

This clonotype came up many times. This chain links TRBV3-1 with TRBJ1-2; D is perhaps TRBD1 (6 bases). Germline lookup yields CDR1 LGHDT and CDR2 YNNKEL (reference sequence). The CDR3 has 16 residues. Trimming took off 1 base at V and 3 bases at J, with 15 bases between the two ends. This CDR3 reads CASSQVIGAGDYGYTF. In DNA form, the CDR3 reads TGTGCCAGCAGCCAAGTAATCGGGGCAGGGGACTATGGCTACACCTTC.

This clonotype has a count of ten or more. This chain uses TRBV11-2 with TRBJ1-6; D gene ambiguous. The CDR3 contains 15 residues. In germline, CDR1 is SGHAT, CDR2 FQNNGV. With 4 bases removed from V and 6 bases from J, the gap between germline ends came to 13 bases. The CDR3 sequence is CASSSSGRSNSPLHF. The CDR3 DNA reads as TGTGCCAGCAGCTCTTCCGGACGGAGTAATTCACCCCTCCACTTT.

This clonotype was counted many times. The rearrangement joins TRBV5-1 to TRBJ1-4; the D is unclear. This CDR3 region has 14 residues. Germline V lookup: CDR1 SGHRS, CDR2 YFSETQ. V lost 0 bases and J lost 7, with 10 bases in between. The CDR3 bases are TGCGCCAGCAGCTTGGATGTGGGCGGTGAAAAACTGTTTTTT. Protein sequence: CASSLDVGGEKLFF.

The CDR3 is CAWSVRGTSGGNEQFF. The CDR3 coding sequence is TGTGCCTGGAGTGTACGGGGTACCTCAGGGGGGAATGAGCAGTTCTTC. This chain links TRBV30 with TRBJ2-1; TRBD1 might be the D (7 bases). This CDR3 contains 16 residues. The V end was cut by 0 bases, the J end by 7 bases, with 19 bases between. The V gene's germline CDR1 is GTSNPN and CDR2 SVGIG (reference sequence).

The chain joins TRBV6-1 to TRBJ1-2, with D tentatively TRBD1 (5 bases). The V and J ends lost 0 bases and 2 bases respectively, with 10 bases between them. The CDR3 runs 15 residues. CDR1 is MNHNS and CDR2 is SASEGT in the germline V gene. The CDR3 is CASSEAQADNYGYTF. DNA of the CDR3: TGTGCCAGCAGTGAAGCACAGGCCGACAACTATGGCTACACCTTC.

The chain is built from TRBV5-5 and TRBJ2-7; D perhaps matches TRBD1 (5 bases). The V and J ends lost 5 bases and 0 bases respectively, with 15 bases between them. The CDR3 runs 15 residues. The germline V gene encodes CDR1 SGHKS and CDR2 YYEKEE (reference sequence). The DNA for the CDR3 is TGTGCCAGCAGATGGACCGCAGGGAACTCCTACGAGCAGTACTTC. Translated: CASRWTAGNSYEQYF.

This rearrangement joins TRBV15 to TRBJ2-7; D gene ambiguous. This CDR3 comprises 14 residues. Germline V lookup: CDR1 LNHNV, CDR2 YYDKDF (reference sequence). The V end lost 5 bases, the J end lost 1 base, and 12 bases lay between the germline ends. Here the CDR3 DNA reads TGTGCCACCAGCGCTGGGCTGGATTCCTACGAGCAGTACTTC. It translates to CATSAGLDSYEQYF.

V is TRBV29-1 and J is TRBJ1-4; D unclear. CDR1 SQVTM and CDR2 ANQGSEA come from the germline V gene. This CDR3 region has 13 residues. Trimming took off 1 base at V and 7 bases at J, with 10 bases between the two ends. The CDR3: CSVEGGESEKLFF. The CDR3 region has the DNA TGCAGCGTTGAAGGTGGGGAAAGTGAAAAACTGTTTTTT.

The genes are TRBV2 and TRBJ2-2; tentative D call: TRBD2 (6 bases). The V gene's germline CDR1 is SNHLY and CDR2 FYNNEI. The CDR3 is 17 amino acids. V was clipped by 6 bases and J by 2 bases, with 19 bases between them. The CDR3 reads CASRDPGSPLNTGELFF. The CDR3 coding sequence is TGTGCCAGCAGGGACCCCGGGAGCCCCCTTAACACCGGGGAGCTGTTTTTT. The whole variable domain, filled in from reference TRBV2 and TRBJ2-2, reads EPEVTQTPSHQVTQMGQEVILRCVPISNHLYFYWYRQILGQKVEFLVSFYNNEISEKSEIFDDQFSVERPDGSNFTLKIRSTKLEDSAMYFCASRDPGSPLNTGELFFGEGSRLTVL.

As concerns this clonotype: The junction departs from the called germline gene at one end, perhaps through a read error. The chain links TRBV7-8 to TRBJ2-7, with 11 bases identical to TRBD2. The CDR3 has 15 residues. Germline V CDR1 and CDR2: SGHVS, FQNEAQ. CDR3 bases: TGTGCCAACAGCTTAGAACTAGCGGGGGCCTACGAGCAGTACTTC. Translated, it gives CANSLELAGAYEQYF.

The gene calls are TRBV7-9 and TRBJ1-1; 11 nucleotides agree with TRBD1. Germline assignment: CDR1 SEHNR and CDR2 FQNEAQ (reference sequence). V lost 5 bases to trimming and J lost 5 bases; unmatched junction nucleotides: 7. The length of the CDR3 is 15 residues. The CDR3 here is CASSAIRDRGTEAFF. Here the CDR3 DNA reads TGTGCCAGCAGCGCGATCCGGGACAGGGGGACTGAAGCTTTCTTT.

This clonotype was recorded at least ten times. The chain links TRBV11-1 to TRBJ1-1; D may be TRBD1 (5 bases). Germline assignment: CDR1 SGHAT and CDR2 FQDESV (reference sequence). V was pared by 3 bases and J by 3 bases, with 14 bases between. This CDR3 spans 15 amino acids. CDR3 residues: CASSFNRGADTEAFF. For the CDR3, the DNA is TGTGCCAGCAGCTTTAATCGGGGCGCAGACACTGAAGCTTTCTTT.

This rearrangement joins TRBV4-1 to TRBJ2-3, with D tentatively TRBD2 (5 bases). Germline CDR1 and CDR2: MGHRA and YSYEKL. The CDR3 consists of 15 residues. Trimming took off 0 bases at V and 2 bases at J, with 9 bases between the two ends. CDR3 bases: TGCGCCAGCAGCCAAGAGAGGGAGACCACAGATACGCAGTATTTT. Translated, it gives CASSQERETTDTQYF.

Remarks on this clonotype: A read error may account for a junction end that differs from germline. The chain couples TRBV4-1 to TRBJ2-5; 8 nucleotides line up with TRBD1. CDR1 and CDR2 from the germline V gene are MGHRA and YSYEKL. This CDR3 spans 17 amino acids. The CDR3 reads CASSQDDRGPGQETQYF. The CDR3, as DNA: TGTGCCAGCAGCCAAGATGACAGGGGTCCCGGGCAAGAGACCCAGTACTTC.

In its sample, this clonotype was seen many times. J is TRBJ1-1 and V is TRBV3-1; D unresolved. The CDR3 length is 16 residues. Trimming removed 0 bases at V and 3 bases at J, with 14 bases between. Germline CDR1 and CDR2: LGHDT and YNNKEL (reference sequence). The DNA for the CDR3 is TGTGCCAGCAGCCAAGACAAAGGATTCGGGCACACTGAAGCTTTCTTT. It translates to CASSQDKGFGHTEAFF.

This clonotype was detected many times. This chain joins TRBV5-6 and TRBJ1-2; 10 positions agree with TRBD1. Looked up from germline, CDR1 is SGHDT and CDR2 is YYEEEE. The length of the CDR3 is 15 residues. J lost 4 bases, V lost 5 bases, and 8 bases had no gene match. DNA of the CDR3: TGTGCCAGCAGTGCCCTCGGGACAGGGGTCTATGGCTACACCTTC. Its protein is CASSALGTGVYGYTF.

This clonotype was seen only once. V gene TRBV4-2 combines with J gene TRBJ2-1; 10 bases map to TRBD1. The V segment lost 6 bases and the J segment 3 bases; nucleotides outside the gene matches: 8. Germline lookup yields CDR1 LGHNA and CDR2 YNFKEQ. The CDR3 sequence is 16 residues long. The CDR3 region has the DNA TGTGCCAGCAGAGGCCCCCGGGACAGGGGCTACAATGAGCAGTTCTTC. Translation gives CASRGPRDRGYNEQFF.

This clonotype has ten or more counts. CDR3 coding DNA: TGCAGTGCTAAAGGGGAGGGCGGTTATAGCAATCAGCCCCAGCATTTT. It is translated as CSAKGEGGYSNQPQHF. The chain employs TRBV20-1 and TRBJ1-5; a weak D match, TRBD1 (5 bases). Germline CDR1 is DFQATT and CDR2 is SNEGSKA (reference sequence). Trimming left V 4 bases short and J 0 bases short, with 16 bases between. This CDR3 is built from 16 residues.

This clonotype came up many times. This chain connects TRBV7-2 to TRBJ2-5, with 11 bases lining up with TRBD2. The CDR3 is 15 amino acids. J lost 5 bases, V lost 1 base, and 3 bases had no gene match. Germline lookup yields CDR1 SGHTA and CDR2 FQGNSA. CDR3 sequence: CASSLVAGGRETQYF. In DNA, the CDR3 is TGTGCCAGCAGCTTAGTAGCGGGGGGGCGTGAGACCCAGTACTTC.

This clonotype has a count of ten or more. V usage is TRBV12-5 and J usage is TRBJ2-1; 8 nucleotides match TRBD1. There are 14 residues in the CDR3. Per the germline V gene, CDR1 is LGHNT and CDR2 is FRNRAP. V dropped 5 bases and J dropped 7; count of bases not matched to a gene: 7. The chain's CDR3 is CASGEGQDWNEQFF. Here the CDR3 DNA reads TGTGCTAGTGGTGAGGGACAGGATTGGAATGAGCAGTTCTTC.

The V call is TRBV20-1, the J call TRBJ2-5, with 9 bases identical to TRBD2. Per the germline V gene, CDR1 is DFQATT and CDR2 is SNEGSKA (reference sequence). V lost 5 bases and J lost 1; bases outside the gene matches: 5. This CDR3 has 14 amino acids. The CDR3 here is CSAPPGLAQETQYF. The DNA for the CDR3 is TGCAGTGCTCCCCCGGGACTAGCCCAAGAGACCCAGTACTTC.

This clonotype was detected many times. This chain uses TRBV2 with TRBJ2-6; unclear D gene. Per the germline V gene, CDR1 is SNHLY and CDR2 is FYNNEI. This CDR3 has 13 amino acids. V lost 7 bases and J lost 1, with 5 bases in between. The CDR3 nucleotides read TGTGCCAGCATGCGGTCTGGGGCCAACGTCCTGACTTTC. This sequence encodes CASMRSGANVLTF. Using reference TRBV2 and TRBJ2-6 for the parts outside the CDR3, the full variable domain is EPEVTQTPSHQVTQMGQEVILRCVPISNHLYFYWYRQILGQKVEFLVSFYNNEISEKSEIFDDQFSVERPDGSNFTLKIRSTKLEDSAMYFCASMRSGANVLTFGAGSRLTVL.

This clonotype was seen a few times. One end of the junction is discordant with germline, which a read error may explain. The J gene is TRBJ2-2, the V gene TRBV5-1, with a tentative D call TRBD2 (6 bases). The CDR3 runs 18 residues. CDR1 is SGHRS and CDR2 is YFSETQ in the germline V gene. CDR3 DNA: TGCGCCAGCAGCTTGGGCTACGACCGGGACGGACATACCGGGGGGCTGTTTTTT. Amino acids: CASSLGYDRDGHTGGLFF.

There are many counts of this clonotype. The rearrangement uses TRBV6-1 and TRBJ1-2; tentative D call: TRBD1 (6 bases). The V and J ends lost 5 bases and 4 bases respectively, with 20 bases between them. This CDR3 contains 16 residues. The V gene's germline CDR1 is MNHNS and CDR2 SASEGT. CDR3 sequence: CASSYPHGGGSYGYTF. The CDR3 DNA is TGTGCCAGCAGTTATCCCCATGGGGGCGGTAGCTATGGCTACACCTTC.

This clonotype has at least ten counts. The V call is TRBV3-1, the J call TRBJ1-1; 8 nucleotides match TRBD1. Per germline, CDR1 LGHDT and CDR2 YNNKEL (reference sequence). V was clipped by 1 base and J by 0 bases; unmatched bases: 4. This CDR3 comprises 16 residues. The CDR3 DNA sequence: TGTGCCAGCAGCCAAGGCACAGGGGGGGTGAACACTGAAGCTTTCTTT. This codes for CASSQGTGGVNTEAFF.